These T cell receptor beta chains were read from a single sample in a study of cytomegalovirus exposure and HLA in healthy donors. Using immunoSEQ multiplex PCR, the repertoire was profiled, and TCRdb retains in-frame clones only, with some absent. The sample shows 81,000 or so clones, around 62% of them seen only once. The sequenced sample consisted of PBMCs. The receptors originated from a woman in her 30s in good health and CMV-seropositive. Both conserved end residues are part of each CDR3. The order of the fields is D gene, J gene, V gene, clone size, CDR3 protein, CDR3 DNA. The D gene is left open where the match is weak. A clone size is listed for some rows: how often the clone was seen (once, few, many), or a class if it is expanded.

d_call: .
j_call: TRBJ1-5
v_call: TRBV23-1
clone_size: .
cdr3_aa: CASSPQGRGQPQHF
cdr3_nt: TGCGCCAGCAGTCCACAGGGACGTGGGCAGCCCCAGCATTTT

d_call: .
j_call: TRBJ1-1
v_call: TRBV6-6
clone_size: .
cdr3_aa: CASSPYSPEAFF
cdr3_nt: TGTGCCAGCAGTCCGTATTCTCCTGAAGCTTTCTTT

d_call: .
j_call: TRBJ1-1
v_call: TRBV7-9
clone_size: .
cdr3_aa: CASSSTQDPFEAFF
cdr3_nt: TGTGCCAGCAGCTCCACACAGGACCCCTTTGAAGCTTTCTTT

d_call: .
j_call: TRBJ2-1
v_call: TRBV9
clone_size: .
cdr3_aa: CASSVEGQDRGGGYNEQFF
cdr3_nt: TGTGCCAGCAGCGTAGAGGGACAGGACAGGGGCGGGGGGTACAATGAGCAGTTCTTC

d_call: TRBD1
j_call: TRBJ2-7
v_call: TRBV11-2
clone_size: few
cdr3_aa: CASSLATGFFSYEQYF
cdr3_nt: TGTGCCAGCAGCTTAGCGACAGGGTTCTTTTCCTACGAGCAGTACTTC

d_call: TRBD1
j_call: TRBJ1-1
v_call: TRBV28
clone_size: few
cdr3_aa: CASSPERATGLNTEAFF
cdr3_nt: TGTGCCAGCAGTCCCGAGAGGGCGACAGGGCTCAACACTGAAGCTTTCTTT

d_call: TRBD1
j_call: TRBJ1-3
v_call: TRBV15
clone_size: few
cdr3_aa: CATSREGTGGNTIYF
cdr3_nt: TGTGCCACCAGCAGAGAAGGGACAGGGGGAAACACCATATATTTT

d_call: .
j_call: TRBJ1-4
v_call: TRBV6-6
clone_size: .
cdr3_aa: CASSITGGEKLFF
cdr3_nt: TGTGCCAGCAGCATCACCGGGGGGGAAAAACTGTTTTTT

d_call: TRBD1
j_call: TRBJ2-2
v_call: TRBV6-1
clone_size: few
cdr3_aa: CASRSRGTGELFF
cdr3_nt: TGTGCCAGCAGGAGCAGGGGGACCGGGGAGCTGTTTTTT

d_call: .
j_call: TRBJ1-5
v_call: TRBV30
clone_size: .
cdr3_aa: CAWSVSTANQPQHF
cdr3_nt: TGTGCCTGGAGTGTAAGTACAGCAAATCAGCCCCAGCATTTT

d_call: TRBD1
j_call: TRBJ2-3
v_call: TRBV11-2
clone_size: .
cdr3_aa: CASSLDTLGQGKTDTQYF
cdr3_nt: TGTGCCAGCAGCTTAGATACTCTGGGACAGGGGAAGACAGATACGCAGTATTTT

d_call: TRBD1
j_call: TRBJ1-1
v_call: TRBV5-4
clone_size: .
cdr3_aa: CASSPLQGADNEAFF
cdr3_nt: TGTGCCAGCAGCCCTCTACAGGGGGCCGATAATGAAGCTTTCTTT

d_call: TRBD2
j_call: TRBJ2-3
v_call: TRBV13
clone_size: .
cdr3_aa: CASSDGRGTDTQYF
cdr3_nt: TGTGCCAGCAGCGACGGGCGGGGGACAGATACGCAGTATTTT

d_call: .
j_call: TRBJ1-1
v_call: TRBV29-1
clone_size: .
cdr3_aa: CSVVGGMNTEAFF
cdr3_nt: TGCAGCGTTGTAGGAGGAATGAACACTGAAGCTTTCTTT

d_call: TRBD2
j_call: TRBJ2-2
v_call: TRBV2
clone_size: .
cdr3_aa: CASHGGGRGGELFF
cdr3_nt: TGTGCCAGCCATGGCGGGGGACGGGGCGGGGAGCTGTTTTTT

d_call: .
j_call: TRBJ2-2
v_call: TRBV4-3
clone_size: .
cdr3_aa: CASSQDASYTGELFF
cdr3_nt: TGCGCCAGCAGCCAAGATGCTAGCTACACCGGGGAGCTGTTTTTT

d_call: .
j_call: TRBJ2-7
v_call: TRBV30
clone_size: .
cdr3_aa: CAWSSHYEQYF
cdr3_nt: TGTGCCTGGAGTAGCCACTACGAGCAGTACTTC

d_call: .
j_call: TRBJ2-7
v_call: TRBV5-1
clone_size: .
cdr3_aa: CASSLGLNPVSGEQYF
cdr3_nt: TGCGCCAGCAGCTTGGGTTTGAACCCGGTAAGCGGCGAGCAGTACTTC

d_call: TRBD2
j_call: TRBJ2-2
v_call: TRBV7-9
clone_size: .
cdr3_aa: CASSEPSGGTGELFF
cdr3_nt: TGTGCCAGCAGCGAGCCTAGCGGGGGGACCGGGGAGCTGTTTTTT

d_call: .
j_call: TRBJ1-2
v_call: TRBV2
clone_size: .
cdr3_aa: CASTRGRVYGYTF
cdr3_nt: TGTGCCAGCACTAGGGGCCGGGTCTATGGCTACACCTTC

d_call: TRBD1
j_call: TRBJ2-3
v_call: TRBV29-1
clone_size: few
cdr3_aa: CSVNRGNTDTQYF
cdr3_nt: TGCAGCGTCAACAGGGGGAACACAGATACGCAGTATTTT

d_call: .
j_call: TRBJ1-6
v_call: TRBV5-6
clone_size: .
cdr3_aa: CASSLGRTDPTPLHF
cdr3_nt: TGTGCCAGCAGCTTGGGACGGACAGACCCTACACCCCTCCACTTT

d_call: TRBD1
j_call: TRBJ1-2
v_call: TRBV7-9
clone_size: .
cdr3_aa: CASSLAHGTGSGYTF
cdr3_nt: TGTGCCAGCAGCTTAGCGCATGGGACAGGAAGCGGCTACACCTTC

d_call: .
j_call: TRBJ2-7
v_call: TRBV10-3
clone_size: .
cdr3_aa: CAISESVSGLYEQYF
cdr3_nt: TGTGCCATCAGTGAGTCGGTTTCAGGGCTCTACGAGCAGTACTTC

d_call: .
j_call: TRBJ1-1
v_call: TRBV6-1
clone_size: few
cdr3_aa: CASSGSSLWNTEAFF
cdr3_nt: TGTGCCAGCAGTGGGTCGTCCCTATGGAACACTGAAGCTTTCTTT

d_call: TRBD2
j_call: TRBJ2-3
v_call: TRBV5-1
clone_size: .
cdr3_aa: CASSFSGTSETDTQYF
cdr3_nt: TGCGCCAGCAGCTTCTCCGGGACTAGCGAGACAGATACGCAGTATTTT

d_call: .
j_call: TRBJ1-6
v_call: TRBV4-1
clone_size: .
cdr3_aa: CASSQDVMGLPSNSPLHF
cdr3_nt: TGCGCCAGCAGCCAAGATGTGATGGGGCTACCCTCTAATTCACCCCTCCACTTT

d_call: .
j_call: TRBJ1-3
v_call: TRBV11-3
clone_size: few
cdr3_aa: CASSRTLAGNTIYF
cdr3_nt: TGTGCCAGCAGCCGGACACTGGCTGGAAACACCATATATTTT

d_call: .
j_call: TRBJ1-2
v_call: TRBV5-4
clone_size: few
cdr3_aa: CASSLAGVIYGYTF
cdr3_nt: TGTGCCAGCAGCTTAGCGGGAGTAATCTATGGCTACACCTTC

d_call: .
j_call: TRBJ2-7
v_call: TRBV28
clone_size: .
cdr3_aa: CASSQDGYDFRQYF
cdr3_nt: TGTGCCAGCAGTCAAGACGGGTATGATTTTCGGCAGTACTTC

d_call: TRBD1
j_call: TRBJ1-2
v_call: TRBV28
clone_size: .
cdr3_aa: CASSFWLGQAYGYTF
cdr3_nt: TGTGCCAGCAGTTTTTGGTTAGGACAGGCGTATGGCTACACCTTC

d_call: TRBD1
j_call: TRBJ2-7
v_call: TRBV9
clone_size: .
cdr3_aa: CASSVRTGGLYEQYF
cdr3_nt: TGTGCCAGCAGCGTAAGGACAGGGGGGCTCTACGAGCAGTACTTC

d_call: .
j_call: TRBJ2-7
v_call: TRBV28
clone_size: .
cdr3_aa: CASSPSHFYEQYF
cdr3_nt: TGTGCCAGCAGTCCGAGTCATTTCTACGAGCAGTACTTC

d_call: TRBD2
j_call: TRBJ2-3
v_call: TRBV5-1
clone_size: .
cdr3_aa: CASSLARGGTDTQYF
cdr3_nt: TGCGCCAGCAGCTTGGCCCGGGGGGGCACAGATACGCAGTATTTT

d_call: .
j_call: TRBJ1-1
v_call: TRBV11-3
clone_size: .
cdr3_aa: CASSFQGGGTEAFF
cdr3_nt: TGTGCCAGCAGCTTCCAGGGAGGAGGCACTGAAGCTTTCTTT

d_call: TRBD2
j_call: TRBJ2-1
v_call: TRBV10-1
clone_size: .
cdr3_aa: CASSGGTSGLNEQFF
cdr3_nt: TGCGCCAGCAGTGGGGGGACTAGCGGTCTCAATGAGCAGTTCTTC

d_call: .
j_call: TRBJ1-3
v_call: TRBV10-1
clone_size: .
cdr3_aa: CASSESDPQTFNYF
cdr3_nt: TGCGCCAGCAGTGAGTCCGATCCCCAGACTTTTAACTATTTT

d_call: .
j_call: TRBJ1-1
v_call: TRBV27
clone_size: .
cdr3_aa: CASSPAGRGEVAFF
cdr3_nt: TGTGCCAGCAGTCCGGCGGGGCGAGGAGAGGTAGCTTTCTTT

d_call: TRBD2
j_call: TRBJ2-5
v_call: TRBV5-8
clone_size: .
cdr3_aa: CASTRAGTSVGGQETQYF
cdr3_nt: TGTGCCAGCACCAGGGCCGGGACTAGCGTCGGGGGGCAAGAGACCCAGTACTTC

d_call: TRBD1
j_call: TRBJ2-5
v_call: TRBV7-9
clone_size: .
cdr3_aa: CASSPDRGGETQYF
cdr3_nt: TGTGCCAGCAGCCCCGACAGGGGCGGGGAGACCCAGTACTTC

d_call: .
j_call: TRBJ1-4
v_call: TRBV28
clone_size: once
cdr3_aa: CASSSDTSTNEKLFF
cdr3_nt: TGTGCCAGCAGTTCAGACACCTCAACTAATGAAAAACTGTTTTTT